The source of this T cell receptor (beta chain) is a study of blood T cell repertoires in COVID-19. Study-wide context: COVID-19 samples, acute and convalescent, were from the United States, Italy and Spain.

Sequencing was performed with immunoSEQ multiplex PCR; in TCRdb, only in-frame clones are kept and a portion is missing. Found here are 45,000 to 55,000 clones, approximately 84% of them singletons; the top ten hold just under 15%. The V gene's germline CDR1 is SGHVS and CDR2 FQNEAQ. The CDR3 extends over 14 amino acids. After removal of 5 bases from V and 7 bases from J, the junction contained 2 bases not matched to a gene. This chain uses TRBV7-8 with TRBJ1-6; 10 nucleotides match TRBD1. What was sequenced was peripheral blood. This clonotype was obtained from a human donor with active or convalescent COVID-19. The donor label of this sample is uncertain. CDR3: CASSADRGNSPLHF. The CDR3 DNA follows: TGTGCCAGCAGCGCGGACAGGGGGAATTCACCCCTCCACTTT.